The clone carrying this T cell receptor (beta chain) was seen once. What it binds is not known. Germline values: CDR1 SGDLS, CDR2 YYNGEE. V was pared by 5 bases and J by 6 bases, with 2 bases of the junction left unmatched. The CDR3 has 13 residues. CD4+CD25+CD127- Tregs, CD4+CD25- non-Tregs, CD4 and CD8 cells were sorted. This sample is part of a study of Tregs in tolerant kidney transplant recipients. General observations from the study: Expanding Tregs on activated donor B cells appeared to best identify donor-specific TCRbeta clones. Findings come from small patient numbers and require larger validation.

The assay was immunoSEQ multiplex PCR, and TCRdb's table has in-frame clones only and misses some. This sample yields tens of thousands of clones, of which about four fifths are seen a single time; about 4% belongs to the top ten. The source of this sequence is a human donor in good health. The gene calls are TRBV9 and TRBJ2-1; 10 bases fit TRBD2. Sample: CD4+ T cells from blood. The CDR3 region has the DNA TGTGCCAGCAGACCTAGCGGGAGCAATGAGCAGTTCTTC. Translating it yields CASRPSGSNEQFF.